The subject of this entry is one T cell receptor beta chain. The antigen remains unidentified. Authors' methods: Out-of-frame sequences were removed, leaving around 2,000,000 distinct TCRbeta sequences. Clones were read by immunoSEQ multiplex PCR, and TCRdb kept only the in-frame ones, dropping some. V, J and clone size are those of that table, while D and trimming were read from the DNA. The sample lists some 54,000 clones, 65% to 85% occurring once. The sort gate was single viable CD3+CD4+CD8-CD45RO+ cells for memory CD4+ T cells. After thawing, CD4+ T cells were positively selected. This sample is drawn from a study of memory CD4+ T cells and cytomegalovirus serostatus. The study's findings and limits: The CMV-associated TCR signature appears largely within the CD4+ memory repertoire. Repertoires predicted CMV serostatus with median bootstrapped AUC of about 0.95.

Germline V gene data show CDR1 as SGHVS and CDR2 as FQNEAQ. V lost 4 bases, J lost 5 bases, and 8 bases lay in between. The CDR3 spans 12 residues. The genes are TRBV7-8 and TRBJ1-2; D remains ambiguous. The material sequenced was memory CD4+ T cells from blood. The sequence derives from an adult in good health and CMV-seropositive. Written as DNA, the CDR3 is TGTGCCAGCAGCTCTTCAAGTTATGGCTACACCTTC. Amino acids: CASSSSSYGYTF.